This entry features one T cell receptor (beta chain) sequence. This sample stems from a study of shared clonotypes between healthy human individuals. Under the authors' procedure: Filtering was not the same, since immunoSEQ gave junction-only sequences without quality scores. Assay used: immunoSEQ multiplex PCR; TCRdb lists only in-frame clones, some missing. V and J calls and clone size are copied from that table; D and trimming were computed from the DNA. The repertoire consists of nearly 2 million clones, with about 95% occurring once and the leading ten covering less than 1.5%. CD8 cells regarded as naive lacked CD45RO, were positively chosen for CCR7, and omitted terminally differentiated effector memory CD45RA+ cells. Recent vaccinations or acute infections were absent in the healthy HIV-negative adult donors. V dropped 0 bases and J dropped 4; count of bases not matched to a gene: 10. The CDR3 is 16 residues long. Germline V lookup: CDR1 SGHRS, CDR2 YFSETQ.

The gene calls are TRBV5-1 and TRBJ2-7; 7 bases are a match to TRBD1. Sequenced: naive CD8+ T cells sorted from blood. The receptor was derived from a young man in good health. CDR3 nucleotide sequence: TGCGCCAGCAGCTTGGCAGGGGGTACCTTCGTGTACGAGCAGTACTTC. It codes for CASSLAGGTFVYEQYF.